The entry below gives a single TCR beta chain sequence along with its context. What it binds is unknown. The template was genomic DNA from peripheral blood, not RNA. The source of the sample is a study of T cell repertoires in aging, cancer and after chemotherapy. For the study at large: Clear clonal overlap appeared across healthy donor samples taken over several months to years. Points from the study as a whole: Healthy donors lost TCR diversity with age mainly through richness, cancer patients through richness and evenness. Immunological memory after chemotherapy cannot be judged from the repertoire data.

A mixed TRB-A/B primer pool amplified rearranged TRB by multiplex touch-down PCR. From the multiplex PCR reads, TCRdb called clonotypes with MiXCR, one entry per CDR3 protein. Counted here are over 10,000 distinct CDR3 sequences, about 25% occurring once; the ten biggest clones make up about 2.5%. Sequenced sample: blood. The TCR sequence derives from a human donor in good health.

The CDR3 nucleotides are TGTGCCAGCAGCTTAGACACCGGGGAGCTGTTTTTT. Amino acids: CASSLDTGELFF. The chain is built from TRBV7-9 and TRBJ2-2; D unclear. The V end lost 1 base, the J end lost 3 bases, and 0 bases lay between the germline ends. Per the germline V gene, CDR1 is SEHNR and CDR2 is FQNEAQ (reference sequence). The CDR3 has 12 residues.